These T cell receptor beta chains were read from a single sample in a study of cytomegalovirus exposure and HLA in healthy donors. The repertoire was sequenced with immunoSEQ multiplex PCR; TCRdb's copy has only in-frame clones and lacks some. Seen here are approximately 140,000 clones, roughly 83% observed once, and the top ten hold 3.1%. The sequencing sample was made of PBMCs. These receptors were collected from a female donor in good health and CMV-seronegative. The CDR3 runs from the conserved cysteine through the conserved F or W. A D gene is named only where the DNA matches it firmly. Clone sizes are given selectively: once, few, many, or a class where the clone is expanded.

clone_size j_call v_call d_call cdr3_nt cdr3_aa
once TRBJ2-3 TRBV5-1 TRBD2 TGCGCCAGCAGCTTGGGACTAGCGGGGGTAGATACGCAGTATTTT CASSLGLAGVDTQYF
- TRBJ2-7 TRBV20-1 - TGCAGTGCTAGGGACAGCTACGAGCAGTACTTC CSARDSYEQYF
- TRBJ2-1 TRBV2 TRBD2 TGTGCCAGCAGTGAATCGGGACTAGCGGGGGGAAAAAATGAGCAGTTCTTC CASSESGLAGGKNEQFF
- TRBJ1-2 TRBV1 - TGCACCAGCAGCCAACGGGACAGGGGGACGTGCTACACCTTC CTSSQRDRGTCYTF
- TRBJ2-7 TRBV14 TRBD2 TGTGCCAGCAGCCAGGGACTAGCGGGAGGGTTTTACGAGCAGTACTTC CASSQGLAGGFYEQYF
- TRBJ2-5 TRBV9 - TGTGCCAGCAGCCCAGGAGGTACGGCGACGGAGACCCAGTACTTC CASSPGGTATETQYF
- TRBJ2-2 TRBV30 - TGTGCCTGGAGTGTACATACCGGGGAGCTGTTTTTT CAWSVHTGELFF
- TRBJ2-7 TRBV19 - TGTGCCAGTAGTATACTTAGCGGACCCACCTACGAGCAGTACTTC CASSILSGPTYEQYF
few TRBJ1-3 TRBV6-6 - TGTGCCAGCAGCCAACTACAGGGTTTTTCTGGAAACACCATATATTTT CASSQLQGFSGNTIYF
- TRBJ1-1 TRBV28 TRBD1 TGTGCCAGCAGTTTAACAGGGACAGGGCCTGAAGCTTTCTTT CASSLTGTGPEAFF
- TRBJ2-3 TRBV7-2 - TGTGCCAGCAGCTCTCGGGACTGGTCGGATACGCAGTATTTT CASSSRDWSDTQYF
- TRBJ1-1 TRBV7-9 TRBD1 TGTGCCAGCAGCGCCGGGGACAGGGTTCCTTTCGGAGCTTTCTTT CASSAGDRVPFGAFF
few TRBJ2-1 TRBV5-1 - TGCGCCAGCAGCCGTTCTACGAATGAGCAGTTCTTC CASSRSTNEQFF
- TRBJ2-7 TRBV6-5 - TGTGCCAGCAGTTTAGCGACTCCCTACGAGCAGTACTTC CASSLATPYEQYF
once TRBJ2-7 TRBV7-2 - TGTGCCAGCAGCTTAGAGTCCGTCTACGAGCAGTACTTC CASSLESVYEQYF
- TRBJ1-5 TRBV7-3 - TGTGCCAGCAGTCTCGGACTGGCAGGGCCCCAGCATTTT CASSLGLAGPQHF
- TRBJ2-1 TRBV4-1 - TGCGCCAGCAGCCAGCGGATAAATGAGCAGTTCTTC CASSQRINEQFF
- TRBJ2-3 TRBV14 - TGTGCCAGCAGCCAAAGGCCGGACGGGGCAGATACGCAGTATTTT CASSQRPDGADTQYF
- TRBJ2-1 TRBV7-8 TRBD1 TGTGCCAGCAGCTATAAAGGGGACAGGGCTAACAATGAGCAGTTCTTC CASSYKGDRANNEQFF
- TRBJ2-7 TRBV28 TRBD1 TGTGCCAGCAGTTTTATAGTTTGGGGACAGGGAAAGTACAACGAGCAGTACTTC CASSFIVWGQGKYNEQYF
- TRBJ2-1 TRBV10-3 TRBD1 TGTGCCATCAGTGTGGACAGGGGAGGTAATGAGCAGTTCTTC CAISVDRGGNEQFF
few TRBJ1-2 TRBV5-4 TRBD1 TGTGCCAGCAGCCCCGGGACAGGTGATCTTAAAGATGGCTACACCTTC CASSPGTGDLKDGYTF
- TRBJ2-6 TRBV29-1 - TGCAGCGTTGAGGTACCGACAAGTTCTGGGGCCAACGTCCTGACTTTC CSVEVPTSSGANVLTF
- TRBJ1-5 TRBV19 - TGTGCCACCTCCAGCAGGGTGCTTTTGGGCAATCAGCCCCAGCATTTT CATSSRVLLGNQPQHF